A selection of T cell receptor beta chains follows, all from one sample in a study of OX40 agonist ivuxolimab in advanced cancers. The table came from immunoSEQ multiplex PCR; TCRdb's copy has only in-frame clones and leaves some out. In the table there are about 83,000 clones, roughly 80% of which are singletons. The source was CD4+ or CD8+ T cells sorted from blood, collected in a trial of the OX40 agonist ivuxolimab. Receptors were obtained from an adult with an advanced solid tumor such as melanoma, head and neck, liver or kidney cancer. Both conserved end residues are trimmed from each CDR3. D genes are given only for firm matches.

D	V	J	CDR3
TRBD2	TRBV18	TRBJ2-7	ASSLTSGSYEQY
TRBD1	TRBV5-1	TRBJ1-2	ASGTGYGYT
NA	TRBV9	TRBJ2-4	ASSEGPAKNIQY
TRBD1	TRBV11-3	TRBJ2-1	ASSLRQGVNEQF
NA	TRBV14	TRBJ2-7	ASSRQRNYEQY
NA	TRBV7-8	TRBJ1-4	ASSPGRITNEKLF
TRBD1	TRBV2	TRBJ1-1	ASMKEGALGTEAF
NA	TRBV5-4	TRBJ2-6	ASSQRGSGANVLT
TRBD1	TRBV6-5	TRBJ2-7	ASSLGQAGEQY
NA	TRBV11-2	TRBJ1-1	ASSPLIGLNTEAF
NA	TRBV6-5	TRBJ1-5	ASSYRGHQPQH
NA	TRBV7-3	TRBJ2-5	ASSLWDTQETQY
TRBD1	TRBV6-1	TRBJ2-7	ASSGQQGAREQY
NA	TRBV27	TRBJ1-3	ASSPSLRRPGNTIY
NA	TRBV27	TRBJ1-1	ASRGNTEAF
NA	TRBV23-1	TRBJ1-2	ASSPECVSLGYT
NA	TRBV14	TRBJ2-5	ASSQDWISQETQY
NA	TRBV30	TRBJ1-4	AWSVAAGLN
NA	TRBV6-5	TRBJ2-2	ASSYGSVNTGELF
NA	TRBV19	TRBJ2-2	AIIDSNTGELF
TRBD1	TRBV18	TRBJ1-4	ASSSSGGAYEKLF
NA	TRBV29-1	TRBJ1-2	SVEAENYGYT
TRBD1	TRBV5-4	TRBJ2-5	ASSTGQGRETQY
TRBD1	TRBV6-6	TRBJ1-2	ASSKDTGTGVYGYT
NA	TRBV2	TRBJ1-1	ASRTGAANTEAF
TRBD2	TRBV6-5	TRBJ2-3	ASSSAGGPTDTQY
TRBD2	TRBV9	TRBJ2-1	ASSVVPGTKSYNEQF
NA	TRBV30	TRBJ1-4	AWSLSPPGKLF
NA	TRBV27	TRBJ2-3	ASSLKLGLLYTDTQY
NA	TRBV4-3	TRBJ1-1	ASSQENRAGEAF
NA	TRBV30	TRBJ2-2	AWQGFDTGELF
NA	TRBV7-9	TRBJ2-3	ASSLRGGNTQY
TRBD1	TRBV7-8	TRBJ2-7	ASSLHPGTGSEQY
NA	TRBV30	TRBJ1-6	ASQQGVNSPLH
NA	TRBV18	TRBJ2-7	ASSPAVSYEQY
NA	TRBV4-1	TRBJ2-3	ASSQVRVDTQY
NA	TRBV9	TRBJ1-1	ASSPTGNTEAF
NA	TRBV5-6	TRBJ2-7	ASSFFLAGKVSYEQY
NA	TRBV6-5	TRBJ1-5	ASSNLNQPQH
NA	TRBV7-8	TRBJ2-3	ASSPQVVRDTQY
TRBD2	TRBV19	TRBJ2-5	ASSPGTSGEPYQETQY
NA	TRBV6-6	TRBJ1-4	ASRLQGGNEKLF
TRBD2	TRBV9	TRBJ2-3	ASSVRTSGRGTDTQY